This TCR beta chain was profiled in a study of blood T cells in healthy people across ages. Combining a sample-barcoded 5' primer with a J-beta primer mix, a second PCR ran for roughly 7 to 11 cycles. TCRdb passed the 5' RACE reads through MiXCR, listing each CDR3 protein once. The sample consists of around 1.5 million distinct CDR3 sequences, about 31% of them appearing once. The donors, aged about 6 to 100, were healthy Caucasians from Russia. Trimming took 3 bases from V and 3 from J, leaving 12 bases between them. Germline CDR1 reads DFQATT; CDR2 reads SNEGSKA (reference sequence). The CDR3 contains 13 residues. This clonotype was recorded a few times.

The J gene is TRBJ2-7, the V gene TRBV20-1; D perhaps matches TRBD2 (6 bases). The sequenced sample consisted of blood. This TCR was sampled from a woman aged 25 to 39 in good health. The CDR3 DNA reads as TGCAGTGCTAGCGGGGGTGAACTCTACGAGCAGTACTTC. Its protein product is CSASGGELYEQYF.